This entry lists 26 T cell receptor beta chains sequenced from one sample in a study of CD8 T cells in Susac syndrome. RNA amounts of about 0.45 to 1 ug underwent reverse transcription with random hexamers. Each CDR3 protein is one row after TCRdb ran MiXCR on the immunoSEQ multiplex PCR reads. The sample holds about 130,000 distinct CDR3 sequences, roughly 94% seen once. Sequencing was carried out using CD8+ T cells from PBMCs. These receptors were taken from a human donor with Susac syndrome.

The CDR3 here is CASRWESYTGELFF. The CDR3 DNA reads TGCGCCAGCAGATGGGAAAGTTACACCGGGGAGCTGTTTTTT. V is TRBV5-1 and J is TRBJ2-2; D unresolved. V lost 5 bases and J 3 bases, leaving 11 bases between the germline ends. The CDR3 covers 14 residues. The germline V gene encodes CDR1 SGHRS and CDR2 YFSETQ.

This clonotype was counted a few times. The chain joins TRBV7-9 to TRBJ2-7, with TRBD2 identical over 9 bases. This CDR3 is 17 amino acids long. Germline trimming cut 0 bases from V and 1 base from J; bases unmatched to any gene: 7. Germline CDR1 reads SEHNR; CDR2 reads FQNEAQ (reference sequence). CDR3 residues: CASSLADLAGTSYEQYF. In DNA, the CDR3 is TGTGCCAGCAGCTTAGCGGACCTAGCGGGAACGTCCTACGAGCAGTACTTC.

The chain joins TRBV5-4 to TRBJ2-6; 9 bases map to TRBD2. Per the germline V gene, CDR1 is SGHNT and CDR2 is YYREEE (reference sequence). Unmatched junction bases numbered 3, after V lost 5 bases and J lost 0 bases. The CDR3 consists of 16 residues. The CDR3 sequence is CASRSSGISGANVLTF. The DNA for the CDR3 is TGTGCCAGCAGATCTAGCGGGATCTCTGGGGCCAACGTCCTGACTTTC.

This sequence joins TRBV29-1 and TRBJ1-2; no clear D gene. Germline V gene sequence: CDR1 SQVTM, CDR2 ANQGSEA. V was clipped by 3 bases and J by 8 bases, with 16 bases between them. This CDR3 has 13 amino acids. The DNA of the CDR3 is TGCAGCGTTGACCACGGGCCGAACCAGGGCTACACCTTC. Protein product: CSVDHGPNQGYTF.

This clonotype was detected once. The chain carries TRBV3-1 and TRBJ2-7; TRBD2 matches at 7 bases. There are 13 residues in the CDR3. The V gene's germline CDR1 is LGHDT and CDR2 YNNKEL (reference sequence). V shed 4 bases, J shed 2 bases, and the junction held 2 bases outside the gene matches. The CDR3 region is CASSRAGAYEQYF. CDR3 coding DNA: TGTGCCAGCAGCCGCGCGGGGGCCTACGAGCAGTACTTC.

This clonotype has only one observation. The chain employs TRBV4-2 and TRBJ2-1, with D possibly being TRBD1 (6 bases). CDR1 LGHNA and CDR2 YNFKEQ come from the germline V gene. There are 12 residues in the CDR3. V was pared by 5 bases and J by 10 bases, with 12 bases between. The CDR3 region is CASSERGIEQFF. CDR3 DNA: TGTGCCAGCAGCGAAAGGGGGATAGAGCAGTTCTTC.

V gene TRBV6-5 combines with J gene TRBJ2-3; D possibly corresponds to TRBD2 (5 bases). The CDR3 contains 13 residues. The V gene's germline CDR1 is MNHEY and CDR2 SVGAGI. V lost 6 bases, J lost 6 bases, and 13 bases lay in between. CDR3 in amino acids: CASRAYKRDTQYF. The CDR3, as DNA: TGTGCCAGCAGAGCCTATAAGCGGGATACGCAGTATTTT.

Only one count was recorded for this clonotype. For the CDR3, the DNA is TGTGCCAGCAGCTCAATCCTTGAGGCTTTCTTT. Translation: CASSSILEAFF. This chain connects TRBV7-9 to TRBJ1-1; D is uncertain. CDR1 is SEHNR and CDR2 is FQNEAQ in the germline V gene (reference sequence). The germline V and J ends were trimmed by 4 bases and 11 bases, with 11 bases remaining between them. The CDR3 runs 11 residues.

V usage is TRBV6-6 and J usage is TRBJ2-7; 9 bases fit TRBD1. The CDR3 is made up of 12 amino acids. J lost 5 bases, V lost 8 bases, and 4 bases had no gene match. CDR1 is MNHNY and CDR2 is SVGAGI in the germline V gene (reference sequence). The CDR3 DNA follows: TGTGCCAGCGGGGACAGGGCCGACGAGCAGTACTTC. This translates into CASGDRADEQYF.

The V and J genes are TRBV12-3 or TRBV12-4 and TRBJ2-3; either TRBD1 or TRBD2 may supply D (5 bases each). The CDR3 covers 14 residues. Deletions cut 6 bases from V and 1 base from J, with 11 bases between. The CDR3 region is CASSRRDGTDTQYF. The CDR3 coding sequence is TGTGCCAGCAGCCGCCGGGACGGCACAGATACGCAGTATTTT.

This clonotype turned up a few times. The chain joins TRBV29-1 to TRBJ2-6, with D unclear. The V and J ends lost 6 bases and 4 bases respectively, with 10 bases between them. This CDR3 has 13 residues. Germline lookup yields CDR1 SQVTM and CDR2 ANQGSEA. CDR3 nucleotide sequence: TGCAGCGTGACGGACGAGGGGGCCAACGTCCTGACTTTC. This gives the protein CSVTDEGANVLTF.

The chain uses TRBV3-1 and TRBJ2-5, with D possibly matching TRBD2 (6 bases). There are 16 residues in the CDR3. V lost 2 bases, J lost 4 bases, and 17 bases lay in between. Germline assignment: CDR1 LGHDT and CDR2 YNNKEL (reference sequence). CDR3 coding DNA: TGTGCCAGCAGCCAAAGCCCCCCCGGGAGCGGAGAGACCCAGTACTTC. It encodes CASSQSPPGSGETQYF.

The rearrangement joins TRBV11-2 to TRBJ1-2; possible D gene TRBD1, 6 bases. Per the germline V gene, CDR1 is SGHAT and CDR2 is FQNNGV. The CDR3 is 15 amino acids. Trimming took off 4 bases at V and 4 bases at J, with 16 bases between the two ends. CDR3 loop: CASSSTGTGAYGYTF. The CDR3 region has the DNA TGTGCCAGCAGCTCAACAGGGACCGGGGCCTATGGCTACACCTTC.

The chain employs TRBV2 and TRBJ2-1; D may be TRBD1 or TRBD2 (5 bases each). The length of the CDR3 is 15 residues. Trimming took off 7 bases at V and 2 bases at J, with 15 bases between the two ends. CDR1 is SNHLY and CDR2 is FYNNEI in the germline V gene. CDR3 in amino acids: CASIGGDGAYNEQFF. The DNA for the CDR3 is TGTGCCAGCATTGGGGGAGATGGAGCCTACAATGAGCAGTTCTTC.

Here the CDR3 DNA reads TGTGCCTGGAGCGGGGGTGGCTACACCTTC. Residues: CAWSGGGYTF. The rearrangement links TRBV30 to TRBJ1-2; TRBD1 might be the D (5 bases). The V gene lost 3 bases and the J gene lost 7 bases, with 6 bases spanning the gap. CDR3 length: 10 amino acids. CDR1 and CDR2 from the germline V gene are GTSNPN and SVGIG (reference sequence). Drawing the rest from reference TRBV30 and TRBJ1-2, the complete variable domain is SQTIHQWPATLVQPVGSPLSLECTVEGTSNPNLYWYRQAAGRGLQLLFYSVGIGQISSEVPQNLSASRPQDRQFILSSKKLLLSDSGFYLCAWSGGGYTFGSGTRLTVV.

The rearrangement uses TRBV7-9 and TRBJ2-5; a possible D gene is TRBD1 (6 bases). The CDR3 contains 14 residues. Per germline, CDR1 SEHNR and CDR2 FQNEAQ (reference sequence). V was trimmed by 5 bases and J by 2 bases, leaving 12 bases between them. CDR3 region: CASSQADSQETQYF. DNA for the CDR3: TGTGCCAGCAGCCAAGCGGACAGTCAAGAGACCCAGTACTTC.

The chain employs TRBV25-1 and TRBJ2-6; TRBD2 agrees at 8 bases. V lost 1 base and J lost 0; bases outside the gene matches: 5. Germline CDR1 reads MGHDK; CDR2 reads SYGVNS. This CDR3 contains 18 residues. In nucleotides, the CDR3 is TGTGCCAGCAGTGAATTTTTTGCGGGAGGCTCTGGGGCCAACGTCCTGACTTTC. Translating it yields CASSEFFAGGSGANVLTF.

This chain connects TRBV2 to TRBJ2-7; D is unclear. The CDR3 sequence is 11 residues long. Germline CDR1 SNHLY, CDR2 FYNNEI. Between the trimmed V and J ends, which lost 6 bases and 2 bases, there was a span of 5 bases. The CDR3 DNA reads TGTGCCAGCAGCAAGCCCTACGAGCAGTACTTC. Translated, it gives CASSKPYEQYF.

The gene calls are TRBV19 and TRBJ1-5; tentatively, D is TRBD1 (5 bases). Germline CDR1 is LNHDA and CDR2 is SQIVND (reference sequence). The CDR3 is 21 amino acids. V dropped 8 bases and J dropped 3 bases, with 35 bases sitting between them. The CDR3 here is CASSPRNWNQPLQGFNQPQHF. CDR3 nucleotides: TGTGCCAGTTCCCCTCGAAATTGGAACCAGCCCCTTCAGGGTTTCAATCAGCCCCAGCATTTT.

This rearrangement joins TRBV12-3 or TRBV12-4 to TRBJ1-5; no reliable D call. The CDR3 covers 14 residues. V lost 4 bases to trimming and J lost 7 bases, with 14 bases between them. This CDR3 is CASSSTDPGQPQHF. In nucleotides, the CDR3 is TGTGCCAGCAGTTCGACGGATCCAGGCCAGCCCCAGCATTTT.

The V and J genes are TRBV4-1 and TRBJ2-7; 8 bases fit TRBD1. After removal of 4 bases from V and 5 bases from J, the junction contained 7 bases not matched to a gene. The CDR3 is 14 amino acids. Germline V gene lookup returns CDR1 MGHRA and CDR2 YSYEKL. The CDR3, as DNA: TGCGCCAGCAGCCCGGGACAGGCCGTCGACGAGCAGTACTTC. It is translated as CASSPGQAVDEQYF.

This rearrangement joins TRBV15 to TRBJ2-2, with unresolved D. Germline V gene sequence: CDR1 LNHNV, CDR2 YYDKDF (reference sequence). The CDR3 is 16 residues long. Trimming cost V 5 bases and J 1 base, with 14 bases left between them. CDR3 region: CATSPLDGKNTGELFF. The DNA for the CDR3 is TGTGCCACCAGCCCCCTGGACGGAAAGAACACCGGGGAGCTGTTTTTT.

The chain has TRBV11-2 and TRBJ1-4; D is ambiguous. Trimming shortened V by 3 bases and J by 7 bases, and 6 bases separated the two germline ends. Germline assignment: CDR1 SGHAT and CDR2 FQNNGV. There are 12 residues in the CDR3. CDR3 protein: CASSFLGEKLFF. CDR3 DNA: TGTGCCAGCAGCTTCTTGGGTGAAAAACTGTTTTTT. The full variable domain, rest sourced from reference TRBV11-2 and TRBJ1-4, is EAGVAQSPRYKIIEKRQSVAFWCNPISGHATLYWYQQILGQGPKLLIQFQNNGVVDDSQLPKDRFSAERLKGVDSTLKIQPAKLEDSAVYLCASSFLGEKLFFGSGTQLSVL.

In nucleotides, the CDR3 is TGTGCCAGCAGCCCGAAACAAGGCGAGCAGTACTTC. As protein: CASSPKQGEQYF. This rearrangement joins TRBV7-9 to TRBJ2-7; D unresolved. The germline CDR1 and CDR2 sequences are SEHNR and FQNEAQ (reference sequence). The ends were cut back, 5 bases at V and 6 bases at J, with 11 bases in the middle. The CDR3 totals 12 residues.

This chain links TRBV6-5 with TRBJ2-1, with 15 nucleotides matching TRBD2. Germline V gene data show CDR1 as MNHEY and CDR2 as SVGAGI. This CDR3 has 18 residues. Trimming took 4 bases from V and 4 from J; bases not matched to a gene: 8. CDR3 DNA: TGTGCCAGCAGTTCCTACGGGACTAGCGGGAGGACTTACAATGAGCAGTTCTTC. Its protein product is CASSSYGTSGRTYNEQFF.

The sample holds one count of this clonotype. V is TRBV7-2 and J is TRBJ1-2; D is uncertain. The V end was cut by 4 bases, the J end by 2 bases, with 14 bases between. The length of the CDR3 is 15 residues. Germline V gene lookup returns CDR1 SGHTA and CDR2 FQGNSA. For the CDR3, the DNA is TGTGCCAGCAGCTCCCTCGGCCAGATAAACTATGGCTACACCTTC. This codes for CASSSLGQINYGYTF.